This TCR beta chain is from a study of blood T cell repertoires in COVID-19. Study details: Spain, Italy and the United States supplied samples that represented acute and convalescent COVID-19. Sources were T cells, B-cell-depleted T cells, or PBMCs; the material itself was cDNA or gDNA.

Germline CDR1 SNHLY, CDR2 FYNNEI. The CDR3 covers 14 residues. V was trimmed by 11 bases and J by 2 bases, leaving 16 bases between them. While infection was still active, Seattle patients were enrolled and then followed longitudinally. Per the study methods: Nucleated cell counts were estimated from reference gene primer amplification. Measured with immunoSEQ multiplex PCR; TCRdb has only the in-frame clones, and not every one. V, J and clone size derive from that table, while D and trimming were established from the DNA sequence. Of about 120,000 clones listed, around 90% are singletons. The sequencing sample was made of peripheral blood. This TCR was recovered from a woman between 55 and 75 years old with COVID-19, enrolled during active disease. The J gene is TRBJ1-5, the V gene TRBV2, with a weak D call TRBD1 (5 bases). The CDR3 reads CAWGGEVGNQPQHF. The CDR3 DNA reads TGTGCCTGGGGAGGGGAGGTCGGCAATCAGCCCCAGCATTTT. Complete variable domain (other parts from reference TRBV2 and TRBJ1-5): EPEVTQTPSHQVTQMGQEVILRCVPISNHLYFYWYRQILGQKVEFLVSFYNNEISEKSEIFDDQFSVERPDGSNFTLKIRSTKLEDSAMYFCAWGGEVGNQPQHFGDGTRLSIL.